Below, 13 T cell receptor beta chains from the same sample are listed, as sequenced in a study of cytomegalovirus exposure and HLA in healthy donors. In the PCR, 60 Vbeta and 13 Jbeta primers were used. Using immunoSEQ multiplex PCR, the repertoire was profiled, and TCRdb retains in-frame clones only, with some absent. The sample lists some 130,000 clones, nearly 80% occurring once. The sequencing input was PBMCs. Source of these receptors: a man aged 30 to 39 in good health and CMV-seronegative.

The genes are TRBV2 and TRBJ2-5; 7 bases are shared with TRBD2. J was trimmed by 5 bases and V by 9 bases; bases with no gene match: 15. There are 15 residues in the CDR3. Germline V gene lookup returns CDR1 SNHLY and CDR2 FYNNEI. This CDR3 is CASSPGLPSAETQYF. The CDR3 DNA reads TGTGCCAGTTCACCGGGACTACCCTCGGCGGAGACCCAGTACTTC.

The chain has TRBV7-9 and TRBJ2-3; 7 bases are a match to TRBD2. With 1 base clipped from V and 4 bases from J, the junction kept 5 bases outside the gene matches. The length of the CDR3 is 15 residues. Germline V gene lookup returns CDR1 SEHNR and CDR2 FQNEAQ (reference sequence). The CDR3 loop reads CASSLGAGVPDTQYF. DNA of the CDR3: TGTGCCAGCAGCTTAGGGGCGGGAGTACCAGATACGCAGTATTTT.

The chain uses TRBV5-6 and TRBJ2-1; 7 bases are shared with TRBD2. Losses at the gene ends were 0 bases for V and 4 bases for J; bases not matched to a gene: 4. Germline V lookup: CDR1 SGHDT, CDR2 YYEEEE. This CDR3 region has 15 residues. The CDR3 DNA reads as TGTGCCAGCAGCTTGGTTGGTAGCGGGTACAATGAGCAGTTCTTC. Translating gives CASSLVGSGYNEQFF.

With respect to this clone: The junction departs from the called germline gene at one end, perhaps through a read error. V is TRBV30 and J is TRBJ1-3; D unclear. The CDR3 is 14 residues long. Per the germline V gene, CDR1 is GTSNPN and CDR2 is SVGIG (reference sequence). Here the CDR3 reads CAWSMTTSGNTTYF. The CDR3 DNA reads TGTGCCTGGAGTATGACTACCTCTGGAAACACCACATATTTT.

The chain combines TRBV18 with TRBJ2-7; a weak D match, TRBD1 (5 bases). V was trimmed by 3 bases and J by 0 bases, leaving 15 bases between them. Germline V gene lookup returns CDR1 KGHSH and CDR2 LQKENI. This CDR3 contains 16 residues. The DNA for the CDR3 is TGTGCCAGCTCACCTCCAACGGCGCAGGGCTCCTACGAGCAGTACTTC. It codes for CASSPPTAQGSYEQYF.

This sequence joins TRBV5-4 and TRBJ2-7; D may be TRBD1 (5 bases). CDR3 length: 14 residues. V lost 4 bases and J lost 0, with 11 bases in between. The germline V gene encodes CDR1 SGHNT and CDR2 YYREEE (reference sequence). The CDR3 nucleotides read TGTGCCAGCAGCGATGCAAGGGGCTCCTACGAGCAGTACTTC. This codes for CASSDARGSYEQYF.

CDR3 sequence reads: CASSLRLAGGVSDTGELFF. The CDR3 coding sequence is TGTGCCAGCAGTTTACGCCTAGCGGGAGGCGTATCTGACACCGGGGAGCTGTTTTTT. V usage is TRBV27 and J usage is TRBJ2-2; TRBD2 agrees at 11 bases. CDR3 size: 19 residues. The J segment lost 3 bases and the V segment lost 2 bases, leaving 11 bases of the junction unmatched. CDR1 and CDR2 from the germline V gene are MNHEY and SMNVEV (reference sequence).

The chain combines TRBV14 with TRBJ2-7, with D tentatively TRBD2 (5 bases). Trimming shortened V by 5 bases and J by 7 bases, and 15 bases separated the two germline ends. The CDR3 has 13 amino acids. Germline values: CDR1 SGHDN, CDR2 FVKESK. The CDR3 sequence: CASSGGRGVEQYF. DNA of the CDR3: TGTGCCAGCAGCGGCGGTCGGGGTGTGGAGCAGTACTTC.

The gene calls are TRBV7-6 and TRBJ2-1; unclear D gene. The CDR3 loop spans 12 amino acids. Germline V gives CDR1 SGHVS, CDR2 FNYEAQ. Trimming took 4 bases from V and 7 from J, leaving 8 bases between them. The CDR3 sequence: CASSSPYNEQFF. Here the CDR3 DNA reads TGTGCCAGCAGCTCCCCTTATAATGAGCAGTTCTTC.

The V and J genes are TRBV6-5 and TRBJ2-1, with D possibly TRBD2 on 6 matching bases. CDR1 MNHEY and CDR2 SVGAGI come from the germline V gene. This CDR3 has 13 amino acids. The V gene lost 5 bases and the J gene lost 3 bases, with 8 bases spanning the gap. CDR3 residues: CASSMGLYNEQFF. As DNA, the CDR3 is TGTGCCAGCAGTATGGGACTCTACAATGAGCAGTTCTTC.

V is TRBV28 and J is TRBJ1-5; no clear D gene. This CDR3 has 13 amino acids. The ends were cut back, 6 bases at V and 9 bases at J, with 15 bases in the middle. Germline CDR1 and CDR2: MDHEN and SYDVKM. The CDR3 DNA follows: TGTGCCAGCAGCCCCGGGTCTGCGTGGCCCCAGCATTTT. Its translation: CASSPGSAWPQHF.

The gene calls are TRBV21-1 and TRBJ2-7; TRBD1, the table's D call, was not compared with the DNA. TRBV21-1 is a pseudogene segment. CDR3 size: 13 residues. CDR3 region: CASMEQGADEQYF. The CDR3 region has the DNA TGTGCCAGCATGGAACAGGGGGCCGACGAGCAGTACTTC.

This chain joins TRBV5-3 and TRBJ2-5; D not resolved. The closer fit of TRBJ2-7 to the DNA end suggests the J call may be wrong. TRBV5-3 is an ORF, with its function uncertain. This CDR3 contains 13 residues. CDR3 sequence: CARSLDDSYEQYF. The CDR3 DNA follows: TGTGCCAGAAGCTTGGACGACTCCTACGAGCAGTACTTC.